Listed here are 20 T cell receptor beta chains from one sample, sequenced in a study of human thymus T cells. The protocol was immunoSEQ multiplex PCR, while the TCRdb copy is restricted to in-frame clones and leaves out a portion. There are tens of thousands of clones in the sample; about 95% occur only once, and 0.03% to 0.035% lies in the top ten. Resections obtained during corrective heart surgery supplied the thymus tissue. Sequencing used thymus tissue. The source of these receptors is a girl in the first two years of life with a congenital heart defect but otherwise immunologically healthy.

V gene TRBV10-3 combines with J gene TRBJ1-5; no clear D gene. Germline CDR1 and CDR2: ENHRY and SYGVKD. The CDR3 extends over 14 amino acids. Trimming removed 3 bases at V and 5 bases at J, with 11 bases between. CDR3 residues: CAISEGGDDQPQHF. CDR3 DNA: TGTGCCATCAGTGAAGGCGGGGATGATCAGCCCCAGCATTTT.

This rearrangement joins TRBV5-1 to TRBJ2-1, with 8 bases that match TRBD2. Germline loops: CDR1 SGHRS, CDR2 YFSETQ. The ends lost 4 bases at V and 6 bases at J; junction bases unmatched: 9. The CDR3 extends over 15 amino acids. Written as DNA, the CDR3 is TGCGCCAGCAGCAACCCGGGACTAGGATCCAATGAGCAGTTCTTC. Residues: CASSNPGLGSNEQFF.

The rearrangement links TRBV19 to TRBJ2-1, with a possible D match to TRBD2 (5 bases). CDR3 size: 23 residues. Germline V gene sequence: CDR1 LNHDA, CDR2 SQIVND (reference sequence). With 3 bases removed from V and 1 base from J, the gap between germline ends came to 34 bases. This CDR3 reads CASSISAMDPTTGVWRSYNEQFF. DNA for the CDR3: TGTGCCAGTAGTATTTCAGCTATGGACCCCACTACCGGGGTTTGGCGGTCCTACAATGAGCAGTTCTTC. Based on the CDR3 plus reference TRBV19 and TRBJ2-1, the full variable domain is DGGITQSPKYLFRKEGQNVTLSCEQNLNHDAMYWYRQDPGQGLRLIYYSQIVNDFQKGDIAEGYSVSREKKESFPLTVTSAQKNPTAFYLCASSISAMDPTTGVWRSYNEQFFGPGTRLTVL.

This chain uses TRBV4-1 with TRBJ1-5; 9 bases map to TRBD1. The CDR3 extends over 18 amino acids. Trimming took 2 bases from V and 1 from J; bases not matched to a gene: 9. From germline, CDR1 is MGHRA and CDR2 YSYEKL. The CDR3 DNA sequence: TGCGCCAGCAGCCAACTTGAACAGGGGGCTATGAGCAATCAGCCCCAGCATTTT. As protein: CASSQLEQGAMSNQPQHF.

This clone appeared once. This sequence joins TRBV27 and TRBJ2-5; no firm D call. This CDR3 region has 14 residues. Germline V gene data show CDR1 as MNHEY and CDR2 as SMNVEV (reference sequence). The germline V and J ends were trimmed by 4 bases and 5 bases, with 14 bases remaining between them. CDR3 residues: CASSSPPRGETQYF. The CDR3 bases are TGTGCCAGCAGTTCACCGCCCCGTGGGGAGACCCAGTACTTC.

V gene TRBV5-1 combines with J gene TRBJ2-3; 9 bases map to TRBD2. Germline CDR1 SGHRS, CDR2 YFSETQ. With V trimmed by 0 bases and J by 4 bases, 12 bases remained unmatched. The CDR3 consists of 18 residues. The CDR3, as DNA: TGCGCCAGCAGCTTGGTGGCTCCCCGGACTAGCGTTGCAGATACGCAGTATTTT. Its protein product is CASSLVAPRTSVADTQYF.

This rearrangement joins TRBV11-2 to TRBJ2-2; 7 nucleotides agree with TRBD1. Germline lookup yields CDR1 SGHAT and CDR2 FQNNGV. CDR3 size: 11 residues. Trimming cost V 10 bases and J 8 bases; bases outside gene matches: 4. CDR3 protein: CAIRGTGELFF. The CDR3, as DNA: TGTGCCATCAGGGGGACGGGGGAGCTGTTTTTT.

This clone was observed once. The chain employs TRBV29-1 and TRBJ2-2; D perhaps matches TRBD1 (6 bases). Germline V lookup: CDR1 SQVTM, CDR2 ANQGSEA. CDR3 length: 15 residues. V gave up 1 base and J gave up 4 bases, with 13 bases separating them. The CDR3 spells CSVEGPGHGTGELFF. The CDR3, as DNA: TGCAGCGTTGAAGGTCCGGGACACGGCACCGGGGAGCTGTTTTTT.

This clone was found once. V gene TRBV5-1 combines with J gene TRBJ2-5; D uncertain. Germline V gene data show CDR1 as SGHRS and CDR2 as YFSETQ. V gave up 6 bases and J gave up 4 bases, with 10 bases separating them. This CDR3 comprises 12 residues. CDR3 DNA sequence: TGCGCCAGCAATCTTATCCCAGAGACCCAGTACTTC. This codes for CASNLIPETQYF.

The chain carries TRBV27 and TRBJ2-7, with D possibly TRBD1 on 5 matching bases. The CDR3 is made up of 12 amino acids. Per the germline V gene, CDR1 is MNHEY and CDR2 is SMNVEV (reference sequence). V dropped 4 bases and J dropped 6 bases, with 10 bases sitting between them. CDR3 loop: CASSSDTSEQYF. CDR3 sequence (DNA): TGTGCCAGCAGTTCGGACACGAGCGAGCAGTACTTC.

The chain employs TRBV7-8 and TRBJ2-2; the match to TRBD1 covers 9 bases. Germline values: CDR1 SGHVS, CDR2 FQNEAQ. Unmatched junction bases numbered 10, after V lost 0 bases and J lost 2 bases. This CDR3 comprises 19 residues. The CDR3 sequence: CASSLAQRRGQGNTGELFF. CDR3 DNA: TGTGCCAGCAGCTTAGCGCAAAGACGGGGACAGGGAAACACCGGGGAGCTGTTTTTT.

The chain links TRBV12-5 to TRBJ2-7, with a weak D call TRBD2 (5 bases). The CDR3 is 19 residues long. Trimming removed 2 bases from V and 3 bases from J, with 26 bases in between. Germline CDR1 is LGHNT and CDR2 is FRNRAP. CDR3 in DNA: TGTGCTAGTGGTTTGTCTCGAAACTCAAGCGGTGACCCCCTCTACGAGCAGTACTTC. Residues: CASGLSRNSSGDPLYEQYF.

The J gene is TRBJ1-5, the V gene TRBV2; D not resolved. The V gene's germline CDR1 is SNHLY and CDR2 FYNNEI. The V gene lost 3 bases and the J gene lost 5 bases, with 14 bases spanning the gap. The CDR3 contains 15 residues. The CDR3 region is CASSDRLLDHQPQHF. CDR3 nucleotides: TGTGCCAGCAGTGACAGGCTGCTAGATCATCAGCCCCAGCATTTT.

This chain joins TRBV4-2 and TRBJ2-7; D is unclear. Trimming shortened V by 0 bases and J by 7 bases, and 10 bases separated the two germline ends. Germline-derived CDR1 and CDR2 are LGHNA and YNFKEQ. The CDR3 is 13 amino acids. CDR3 in DNA: TGTGCCAGCAGCCAAGAACCGATGAGTGAGCAGTACTTC. Its translation is CASSQEPMSEQYF.

About this clone: The junction and the germline gene differ at one end; a read error may be behind it. The rearrangement uses TRBV5-1 and TRBJ1-2; D call uncertain. Germline V gene sequence: CDR1 SGHRS, CDR2 YFSETQ. This CDR3 comprises 10 residues. CDR3 nucleotides: TGCGCCAGCAGCCCCTCGCCAGCTTTCTTC. This translates into CASSPSPAFF.

V is TRBV21-1 and J is TRBJ2-2; the table's TRBD1 call for D was not verified on the DNA. TRBV21-1 is a pseudogene locus. This CDR3 comprises 18 residues. CDR3 bases: TGTGCCAAACGACAGGGGAGTGAGCCAAGGGGGAACACCGGGGAGCTGTTTTTT. This gives the protein CAKRQGSEPRGNTGELFF.

The rearrangement joins TRBV4-1 to TRBJ2-2; tentatively, D is TRBD1 or TRBD2 (7 bases each). This CDR3 comprises 15 residues. Germline assignment: CDR1 MGHRA and CDR2 YSYEKL. V dropped 2 bases and J dropped 6 bases, with 13 bases sitting between them. The CDR3 DNA reads TGCGCCAGCAGCCAACCCAGGGGGAGGGCCGGGGAGCTGTTTTTT. The encoded protein is CASSQPRGRAGELFF.

The chain carries TRBV28 and TRBJ1-2, with TRBD1 matching over 8 bases. The CDR3 is made up of 16 amino acids. CDR1 and CDR2 (germline): MDHEN, SYDVKM. V lost 5 bases to trimming and J lost 4 bases; unmatched junction nucleotides: 12. The CDR3 here is CASSLSGQGDFYGYTF. The CDR3 DNA is TGTGCCAGCAGTCTGAGTGGACAGGGCGATTTCTATGGCTACACCTTC.

This chain connects TRBV5-1 to TRBJ1-4; 8 bases map to TRBD1. Trimming cost V 4 bases and J 7 bases; bases outside gene matches: 18. The CDR3 has 18 amino acids. CDR1 SGHRS and CDR2 YFSETQ come from the germline V gene. The CDR3 reads CASSLHPGQVEVGEKLFF. The CDR3 nucleotides read TGCGCCAGCAGCCTCCACCCGGGACAGGTTGAAGTGGGTGAAAAACTGTTTTTT.

J is TRBJ1-2 and V is TRBV27, with 7 nucleotides matching TRBD1. CDR3 length equals 16 residues. CDR1 MNHEY and CDR2 SMNVEV come from the germline V gene (reference sequence). V shed 4 bases and J 0 bases; nucleotides not matched to a gene: 8. CDR3: CASSSGQSLTNYGYTF. CDR3 DNA sequence: TGTGCCAGCAGTTCGGGACAGTCACTCACTAACTATGGCTACACCTTC.